This T cell receptor (beta chain) derives from a study of shared clonotypes between healthy human individuals. Study-level points and caveats: In general, naive subsets displayed greater estimated richness than memory subsets did. With few donors, the genetic and exposure-history diversity represented was limited.

Naive CD8 populations comprised CD45RO-negative cells positively selected for CCR7, excluding terminally differentiated effector memory CD45RA+ cells. Every contributor of samples was a Caucasian grown-up residing in Nashville, Tennessee. On this clone itself: Antigen specificity is unknown.

TCRdb's copy holds only in-frame clones and misses some; the assay was immunoSEQ multiplex PCR. The sample holds about 2,100,000 clones, 85% to 95% seen once. Sequenced material: naive CD8+ T cells from PBMCs. This sequence was found in a man aged 18 to 30 in good health. Some clones in this sample may be carry-over from other donors' samples.

CDR3 loop: CASSLTGGSEKLFF. CDR3 DNA: TGCGCCAGCAGCTTAACAGGGGGATCTGAAAAACTGTTTTTT. The gene calls are TRBV4-3 and TRBJ1-4; TRBD1 aligns across 8 bases. V trimming: 5 bases; J trimming: 7 bases; junction bases outside the gene matches: 6. Germline CDR1 is LGHNA and CDR2 is YSLEER. The CDR3 has 14 residues.